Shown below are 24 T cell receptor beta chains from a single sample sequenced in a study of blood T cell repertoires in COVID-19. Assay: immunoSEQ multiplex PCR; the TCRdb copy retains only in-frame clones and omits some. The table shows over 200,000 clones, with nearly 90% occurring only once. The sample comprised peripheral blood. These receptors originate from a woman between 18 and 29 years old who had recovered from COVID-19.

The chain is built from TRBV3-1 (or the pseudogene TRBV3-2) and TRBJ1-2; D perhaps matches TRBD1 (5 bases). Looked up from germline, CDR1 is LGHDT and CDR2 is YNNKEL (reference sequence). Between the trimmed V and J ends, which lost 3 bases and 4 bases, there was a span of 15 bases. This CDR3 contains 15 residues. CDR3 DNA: TGTGCCAGCAGCCAGGCGAAAGGGGTCGTCTATGGCTACACCTTC. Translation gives CASSQAKGVVYGYTF.

CDR3 residues: CASSLGGQGAYGYTF. The DNA for the CDR3 is TGTGCCAGCAGCTTAGGGGGACAGGGGGCGTATGGCTACACCTTC. The chain employs TRBV7-2 and TRBJ1-2, with TRBD1 matching over 12 bases. The J segment lost 5 bases and the V segment lost 1 base, leaving 2 bases of the junction unmatched. The V gene's germline CDR1 is SGHTA and CDR2 FQGNSA. The CDR3 spans 15 residues. The full variable domain, in which reference TRBV7-2 and TRBJ1-2 provide the parts outside the CDR3, is GAGVSQSPSNKVTEKGKDVELRCDPISGHTALYWYRQSLGQGLEFLIYFQGNSAPDKSGLPSDRFSAERTGGSVSTLTIQRTQQEDSAVYLCASSLGGQGAYGYTFGSGTRLTVV.

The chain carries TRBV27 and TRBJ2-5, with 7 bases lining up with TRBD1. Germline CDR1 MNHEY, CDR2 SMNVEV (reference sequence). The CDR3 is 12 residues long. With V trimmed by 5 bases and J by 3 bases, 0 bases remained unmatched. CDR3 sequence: CASSGTEETQYF. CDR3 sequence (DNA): TGTGCCAGCAGTGGGACAGAAGAGACCCAGTACTTC.

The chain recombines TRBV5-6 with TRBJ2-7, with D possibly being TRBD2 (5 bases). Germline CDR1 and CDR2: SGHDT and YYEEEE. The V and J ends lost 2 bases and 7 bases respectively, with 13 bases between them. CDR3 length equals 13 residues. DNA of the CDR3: TGTGCCAGCAGCTTCGCTCCCTCGGGGGAGCAGTACTTC. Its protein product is CASSFAPSGEQYF.

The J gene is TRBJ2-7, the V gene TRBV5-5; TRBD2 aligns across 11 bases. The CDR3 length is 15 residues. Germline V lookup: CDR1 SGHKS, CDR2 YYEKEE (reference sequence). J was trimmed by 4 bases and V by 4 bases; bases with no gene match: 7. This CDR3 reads CASSPGTSGPYEQYF. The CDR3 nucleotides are TGTGCCAGCAGCCCAGGGACTAGCGGCCCTTACGAGCAGTACTTC.

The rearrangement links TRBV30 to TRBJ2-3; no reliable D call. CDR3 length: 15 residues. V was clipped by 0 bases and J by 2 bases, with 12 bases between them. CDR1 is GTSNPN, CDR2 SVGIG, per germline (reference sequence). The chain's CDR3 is CAWSVRVSVTDTQYF. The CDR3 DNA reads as TGTGCCTGGAGTGTTCGCGTTTCCGTCACAGATACGCAGTATTTT.

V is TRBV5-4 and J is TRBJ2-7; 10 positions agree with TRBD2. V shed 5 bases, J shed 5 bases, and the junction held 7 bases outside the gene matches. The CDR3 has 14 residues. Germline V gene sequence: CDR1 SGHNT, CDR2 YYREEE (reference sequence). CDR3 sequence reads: CASRPGTSVDEQYF. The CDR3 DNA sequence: TGTGCCAGCAGACCCGGGACTAGCGTCGACGAGCAGTACTTC. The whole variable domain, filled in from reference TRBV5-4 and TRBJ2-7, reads ETGVTQSPTHLIKTRGQQVTLRCSSQSGHNTVSWYQQALGQGPQFIFQYYREEENGRGNFPPRFSGLQFPNYSSELNVNALELDDSALYLCASRPGTSVDEQYFGPGTRLTVT.

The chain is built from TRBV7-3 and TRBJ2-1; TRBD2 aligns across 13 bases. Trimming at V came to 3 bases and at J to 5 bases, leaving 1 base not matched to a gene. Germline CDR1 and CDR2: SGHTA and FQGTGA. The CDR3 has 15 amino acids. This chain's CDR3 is CASSLGLAGNNEQFF. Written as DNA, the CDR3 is TGTGCCAGCAGCTTGGGACTAGCGGGGAACAATGAGCAGTTCTTC. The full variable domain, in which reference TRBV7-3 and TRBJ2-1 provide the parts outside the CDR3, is GAGVSQTPSNKVTEKGKYVELRCDPISGHTALYWYRQSLGQGPEFLIYFQGTGAADDSGLPNDRFFAVRPEGSVSTLKIQRTERGDSAVYLCASSLGLAGNNEQFFGPGTRLTVL.

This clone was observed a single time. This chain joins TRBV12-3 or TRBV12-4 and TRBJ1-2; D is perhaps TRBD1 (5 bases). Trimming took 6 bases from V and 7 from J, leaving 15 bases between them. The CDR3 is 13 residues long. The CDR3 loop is CASSRQSEGGYTF. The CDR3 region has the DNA TGTGCCAGCAGCCGACAGTCGGAGGGTGGCTACACCTTC.

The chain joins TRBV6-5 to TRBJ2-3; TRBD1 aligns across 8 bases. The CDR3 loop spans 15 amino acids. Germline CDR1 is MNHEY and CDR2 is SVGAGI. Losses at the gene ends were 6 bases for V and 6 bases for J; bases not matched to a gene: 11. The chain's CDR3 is CASRNRARTGDTQYF. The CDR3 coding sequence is TGTGCCAGCAGGAACAGGGCCAGGACAGGGGATACGCAGTATTTT.

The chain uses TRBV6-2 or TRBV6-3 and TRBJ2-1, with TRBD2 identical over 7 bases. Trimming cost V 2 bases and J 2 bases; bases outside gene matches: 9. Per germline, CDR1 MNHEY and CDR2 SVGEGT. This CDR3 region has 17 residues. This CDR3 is CASSYKRAGLTYNEQFF. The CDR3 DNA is TGTGCCAGCAGTTACAAACGAGCGGGACTAACCTACAATGAGCAGTTCTTC.

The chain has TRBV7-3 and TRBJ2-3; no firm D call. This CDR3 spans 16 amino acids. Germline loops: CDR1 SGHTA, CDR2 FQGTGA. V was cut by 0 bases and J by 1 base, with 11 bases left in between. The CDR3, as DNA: TGTGCCAGCAGCTTAACAGCCTCCGATGGCACAGATACGCAGTATTTT. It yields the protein CASSLTASDGTDTQYF. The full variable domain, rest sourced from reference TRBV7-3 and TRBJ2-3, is GAGVSQTPSNKVTEKGKYVELRCDPISGHTALYWYRQSLGQGPEFLIYFQGTGAADDSGLPNDRFFAVRPEGSVSTLKIQRTERGDSAVYLCASSLTASDGTDTQYFGPGTRLTVL.

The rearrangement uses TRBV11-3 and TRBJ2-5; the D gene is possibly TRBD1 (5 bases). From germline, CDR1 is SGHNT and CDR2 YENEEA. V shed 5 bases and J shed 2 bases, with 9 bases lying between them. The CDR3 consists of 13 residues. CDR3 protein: CASSPGAQETQYF. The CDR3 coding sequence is TGTGCCAGCAGCCCTGGGGCACAAGAGACCCAGTACTTC.

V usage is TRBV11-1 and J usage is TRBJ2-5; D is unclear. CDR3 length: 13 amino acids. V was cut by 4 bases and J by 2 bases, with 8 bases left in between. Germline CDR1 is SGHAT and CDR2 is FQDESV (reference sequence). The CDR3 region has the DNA TGTGCCAGCAGCTGGTACAAACAAGAGACCCAGTACTTC. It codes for CASSWYKQETQYF.

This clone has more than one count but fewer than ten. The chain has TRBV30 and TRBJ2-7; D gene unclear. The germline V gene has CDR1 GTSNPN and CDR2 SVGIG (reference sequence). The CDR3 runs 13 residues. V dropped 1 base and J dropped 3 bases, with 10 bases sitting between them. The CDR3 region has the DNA TGTGCCTGGAGTGGAGCCTCGGGCTACGAGCAGTACTTC. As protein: CAWSGASGYEQYF. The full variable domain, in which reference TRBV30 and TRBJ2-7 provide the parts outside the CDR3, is SQTIHQWPATLVQPVGSPLSLECTVEGTSNPNLYWYRQAAGRGLQLLFYSVGIGQISSEVPQNLSASRPQDRQFILSSKKLLLSDSGFYLCAWSGASGYEQYFGPGTRLTVT.

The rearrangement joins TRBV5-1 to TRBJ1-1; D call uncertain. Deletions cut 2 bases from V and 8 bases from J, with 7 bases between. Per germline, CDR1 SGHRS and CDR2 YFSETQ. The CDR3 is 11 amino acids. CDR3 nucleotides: TGCGCCAGCAGCTTAACCGAGGAAGCTTTCTTT. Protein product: CASSLTEEAFF.

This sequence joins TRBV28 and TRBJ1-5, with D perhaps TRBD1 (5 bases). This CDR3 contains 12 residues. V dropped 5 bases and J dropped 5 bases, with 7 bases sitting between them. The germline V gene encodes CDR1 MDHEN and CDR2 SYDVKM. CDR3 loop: CASSKGHQPQHF. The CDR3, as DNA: TGTGCCAGCAGTAAGGGGCATCAGCCCCAGCATTTT.

In DNA, the CDR3 is TGTGCCAGCAGGCTAGGGAGTACGAACGAGCAGTACTTC. Translating it yields CASRLGSTNEQYF. The chain recombines TRBV6-5 with TRBJ2-7; TRBD2 might be the D (5 bases). Germline values: CDR1 MNHEY, CDR2 SVGAGI. This CDR3 has 13 amino acids. V was cut by 6 bases and J by 5 bases, with 14 bases left in between.

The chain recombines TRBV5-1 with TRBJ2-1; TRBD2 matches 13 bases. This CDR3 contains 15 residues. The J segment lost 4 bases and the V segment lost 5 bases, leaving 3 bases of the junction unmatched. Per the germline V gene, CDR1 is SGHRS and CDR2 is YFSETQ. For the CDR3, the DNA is TGCGCCAGCAGGTTGACTAGCGGGAGGTACAATGAGCAGTTCTTC. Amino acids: CASRLTSGRYNEQFF.

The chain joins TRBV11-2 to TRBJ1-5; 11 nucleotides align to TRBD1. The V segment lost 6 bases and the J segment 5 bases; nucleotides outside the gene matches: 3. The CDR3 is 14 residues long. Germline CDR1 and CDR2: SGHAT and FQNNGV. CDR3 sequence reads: CASRRTGGDQPQHF. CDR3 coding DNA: TGTGCCAGCAGACGGACAGGGGGCGATCAGCCCCAGCATTTT.

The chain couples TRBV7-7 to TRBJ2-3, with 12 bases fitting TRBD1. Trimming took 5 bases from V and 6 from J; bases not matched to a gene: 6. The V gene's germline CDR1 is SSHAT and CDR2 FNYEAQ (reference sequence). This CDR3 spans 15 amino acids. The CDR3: CASSPGTGGWDTQYF. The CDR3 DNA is TGTGCCAGCAGCCCCGGGACAGGGGGCTGGGATACGCAGTATTTT.

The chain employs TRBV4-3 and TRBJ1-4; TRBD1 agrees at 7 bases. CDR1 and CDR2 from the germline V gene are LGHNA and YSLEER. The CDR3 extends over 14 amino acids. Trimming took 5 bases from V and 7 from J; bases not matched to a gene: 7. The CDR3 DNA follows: TGCGCCAGCAGCTCCGGGACAGTTCCTGAAAAACTGTTTTTT. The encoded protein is CASSSGTVPEKLFF.

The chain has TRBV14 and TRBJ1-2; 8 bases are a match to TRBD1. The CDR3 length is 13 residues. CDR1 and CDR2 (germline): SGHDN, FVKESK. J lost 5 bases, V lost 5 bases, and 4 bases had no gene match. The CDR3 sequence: CASSFRTGYGYTF. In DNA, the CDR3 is TGTGCCAGCAGCTTCCGGACAGGGTATGGCTACACCTTC.

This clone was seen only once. CDR3 in DNA: TGTGCCAGCAGTCCCGGGACAGGGTCTAACTATGGCTACACCTTC. Residues: CASSPGTGSNYGYTF. The chain uses TRBV6-5 and TRBJ1-2; 9 nucleotides agree with TRBD1. The germline V gene has CDR1 MNHEY and CDR2 SVGAGI. The CDR3 totals 15 residues. Germline trimming cut 5 bases from V and 0 bases from J; bases unmatched to any gene: 4.